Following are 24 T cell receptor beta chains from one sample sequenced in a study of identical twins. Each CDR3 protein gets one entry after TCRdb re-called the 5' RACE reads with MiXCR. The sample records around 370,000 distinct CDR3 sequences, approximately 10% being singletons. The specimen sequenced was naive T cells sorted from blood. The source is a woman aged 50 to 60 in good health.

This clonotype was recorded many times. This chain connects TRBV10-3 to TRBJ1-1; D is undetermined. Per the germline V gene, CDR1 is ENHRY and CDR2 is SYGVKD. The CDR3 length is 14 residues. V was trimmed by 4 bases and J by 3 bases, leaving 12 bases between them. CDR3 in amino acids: CAISVATVDTEAFF. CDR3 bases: TGTGCCATCAGTGTGGCCACGGTGGACACTGAAGCTTTCTTT.

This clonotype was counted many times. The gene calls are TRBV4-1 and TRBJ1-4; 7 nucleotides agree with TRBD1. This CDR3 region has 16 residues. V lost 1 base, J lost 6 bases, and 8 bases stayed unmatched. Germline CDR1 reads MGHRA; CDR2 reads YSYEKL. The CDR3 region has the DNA TGCGCCAGCAGCCAAGTTGGGACAGCCACTTATGAAAAACTGTTTTTT. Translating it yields CASSQVGTATYEKLFF.

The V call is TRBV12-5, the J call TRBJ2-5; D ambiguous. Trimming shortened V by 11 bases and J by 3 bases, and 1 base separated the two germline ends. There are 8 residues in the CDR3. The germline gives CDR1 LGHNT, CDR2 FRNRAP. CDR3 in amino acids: CAEETQYF. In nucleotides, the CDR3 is TGTGCTGAAGAGACCCAGTACTTC.

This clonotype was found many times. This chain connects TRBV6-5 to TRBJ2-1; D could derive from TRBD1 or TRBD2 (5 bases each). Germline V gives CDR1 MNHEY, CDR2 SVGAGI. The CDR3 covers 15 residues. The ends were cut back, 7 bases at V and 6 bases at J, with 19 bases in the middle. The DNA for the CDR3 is TGTGCCAGCACCCTCCTCGGGGCGGACATCAATGAGCAGTTCTTC. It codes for CASTLLGADINEQFF.

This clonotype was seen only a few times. This CDR3 is CSAYGLAGENEQYV. DNA of the CDR3: TGCAGTGCCTACGGACTAGCGGGAGAGAACGAGCAGTACGTC. The gene calls are TRBV20-1 and TRBJ2-7; 13 nucleotides match TRBD2. The trim removed 6 bases at V and 5 bases at J, leaving 7 bases unmatched. The length of the CDR3 is 14 residues. Per germline, CDR1 DFQATT and CDR2 SNEGSKA (reference sequence).

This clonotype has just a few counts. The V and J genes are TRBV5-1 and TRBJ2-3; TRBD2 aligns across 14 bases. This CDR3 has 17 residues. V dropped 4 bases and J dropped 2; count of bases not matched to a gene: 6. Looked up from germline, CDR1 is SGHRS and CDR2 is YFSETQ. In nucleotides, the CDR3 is TGCGCCAGCAGCGCGGGACTAGCGGGAGATGTCACAGATACGCAGTATTTT. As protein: CASSAGLAGDVTDTQYF.

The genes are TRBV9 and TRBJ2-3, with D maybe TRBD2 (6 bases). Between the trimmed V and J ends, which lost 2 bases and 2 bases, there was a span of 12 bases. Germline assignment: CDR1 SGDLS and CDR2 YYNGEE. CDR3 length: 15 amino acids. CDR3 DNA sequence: TGTGCCAGCAGCGTCACTAGCTCAGACACAGATACGCAGTATTTT. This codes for CASSVTSSDTDTQYF.

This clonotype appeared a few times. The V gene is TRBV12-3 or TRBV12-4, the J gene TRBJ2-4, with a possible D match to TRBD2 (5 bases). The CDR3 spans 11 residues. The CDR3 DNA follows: TGTGCTACCAGGCTTGGAGGCATTCAGTACTTC. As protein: CATRLGGIQYF.

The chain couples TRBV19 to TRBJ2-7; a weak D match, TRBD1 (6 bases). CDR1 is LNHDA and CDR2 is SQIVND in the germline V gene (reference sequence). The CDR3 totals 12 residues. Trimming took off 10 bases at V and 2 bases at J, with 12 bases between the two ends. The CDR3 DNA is TGTGCCACCCGGGACACTCCCTACGAGCAGTACTTC. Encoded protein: CATRDTPYEQYF.

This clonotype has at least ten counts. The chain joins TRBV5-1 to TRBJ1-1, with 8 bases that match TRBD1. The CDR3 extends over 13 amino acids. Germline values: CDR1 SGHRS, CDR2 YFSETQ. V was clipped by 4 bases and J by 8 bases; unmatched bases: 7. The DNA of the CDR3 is TGCGCCAGCAGCACTCAGGGGGCAACCGAAGCTTTCTTT. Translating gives CASSTQGATEAFF.

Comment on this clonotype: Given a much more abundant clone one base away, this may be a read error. The CDR3 region has the DNA TGCGCCAGCGGTCTAGGAGATGGGGCCAACATCCTGACTTTC. Its translation: CASGLGDGANILTF. The chain has TRBV5-1 and TRBJ2-6, with D tentatively TRBD1 (5 bases). The germline V gene encodes CDR1 SGHRS and CDR2 YFSETQ. The CDR3 runs to 14 residues.

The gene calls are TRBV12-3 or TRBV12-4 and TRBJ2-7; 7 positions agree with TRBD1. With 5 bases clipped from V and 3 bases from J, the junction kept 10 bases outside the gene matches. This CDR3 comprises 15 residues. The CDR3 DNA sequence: TGTGCCAGCAGTATCCCGACAGGGCCGTTCTACGAGCAGTACGTC. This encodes CASSIPTGPFYEQYV.

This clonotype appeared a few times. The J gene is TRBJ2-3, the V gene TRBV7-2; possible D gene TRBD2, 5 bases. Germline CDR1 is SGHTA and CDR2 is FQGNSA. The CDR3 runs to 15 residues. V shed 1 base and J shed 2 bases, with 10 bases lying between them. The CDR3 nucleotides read TGTGCCAGCAGCTTAGACCGGGGAAACACAGATACGCAGTATTTT. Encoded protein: CASSLDRGNTDTQYF.

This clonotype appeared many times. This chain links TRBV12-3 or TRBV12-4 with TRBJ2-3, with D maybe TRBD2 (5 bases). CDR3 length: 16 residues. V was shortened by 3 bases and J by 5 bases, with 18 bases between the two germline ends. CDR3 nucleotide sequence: TGTGCCAGCAGTTTTAGGGATCGGGGTCCCCAAGATACGCAGTATTTT. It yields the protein CASSFRDRGPQDTQYF.

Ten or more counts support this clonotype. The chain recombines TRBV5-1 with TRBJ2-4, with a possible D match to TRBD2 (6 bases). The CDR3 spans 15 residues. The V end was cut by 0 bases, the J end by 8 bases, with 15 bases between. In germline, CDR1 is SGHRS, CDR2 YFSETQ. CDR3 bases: TGCGCCAGCAGCTTGGTGGGACTTAGAGGGGACATTCAGTACTTC. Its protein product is CASSLVGLRGDIQYF.

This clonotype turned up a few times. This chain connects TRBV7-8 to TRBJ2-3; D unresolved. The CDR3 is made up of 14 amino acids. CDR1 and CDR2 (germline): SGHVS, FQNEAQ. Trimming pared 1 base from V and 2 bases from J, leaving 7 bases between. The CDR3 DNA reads TGTGCCAGCAGCTTAGGCCCCATCACAGATACGCAGTATTTT. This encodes CASSLGPITDTQYF. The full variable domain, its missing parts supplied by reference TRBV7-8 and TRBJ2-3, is GAGVSQSPRYKVAKRGQDVALRCDPISGHVSLFWYQQALGQGPEFLTYFQNEAQLDKSGLPSDRFFAERPEGSVSTLKIQRTQQEDSAVYLCASSLGPITDTQYFGPGTRLTVL.

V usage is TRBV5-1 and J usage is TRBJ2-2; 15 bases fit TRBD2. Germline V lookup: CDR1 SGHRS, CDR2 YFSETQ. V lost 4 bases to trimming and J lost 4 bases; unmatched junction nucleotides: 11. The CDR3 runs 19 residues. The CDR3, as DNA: TGCGCCAGCAGCCGAACCGGACTAGCGGGAGGGCTAGGCACCGGGGAGCTGTTTTTT. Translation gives CASSRTGLAGGLGTGELFF.

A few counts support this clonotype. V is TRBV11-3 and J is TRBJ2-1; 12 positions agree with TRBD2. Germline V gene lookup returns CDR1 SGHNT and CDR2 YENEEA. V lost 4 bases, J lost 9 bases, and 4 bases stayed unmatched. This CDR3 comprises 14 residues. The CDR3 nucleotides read TGTGCCAGCAGCTCGACTAGCGGGAGAAGTGAGCAGTTCTTC. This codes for CASSSTSGRSEQFF.

The CDR3 nucleotides are TGTGCCAGCAGTGCCTACATCGGGGGCGAGCAGTACGTC. As protein: CASSAYIGGEQYV. The J gene is TRBJ2-7, the V gene TRBV6-1; D possibly corresponds to TRBD2 (6 bases). The germline V gene has CDR1 MNHNS and CDR2 SASEGT. V lost 4 bases, J lost 6 bases, and 13 bases lay in between. This CDR3 has 13 residues.

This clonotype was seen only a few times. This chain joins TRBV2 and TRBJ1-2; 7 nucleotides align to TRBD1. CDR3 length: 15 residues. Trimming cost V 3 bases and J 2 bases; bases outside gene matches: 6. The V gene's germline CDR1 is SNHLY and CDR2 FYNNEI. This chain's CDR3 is CASSDGTEANYGYTF. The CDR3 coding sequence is TGTGCCAGCAGTGACGGGACAGAGGCCAACTATGGCTACACCTTC.

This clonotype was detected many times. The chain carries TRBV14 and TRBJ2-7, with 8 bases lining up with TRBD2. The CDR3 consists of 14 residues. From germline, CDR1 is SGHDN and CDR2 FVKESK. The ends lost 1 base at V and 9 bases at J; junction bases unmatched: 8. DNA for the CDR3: TGTGCCAGCAGCCAAGGACTAGCGTATCGGGGGCAGTACGTC. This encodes CASSQGLAYRGQYV.

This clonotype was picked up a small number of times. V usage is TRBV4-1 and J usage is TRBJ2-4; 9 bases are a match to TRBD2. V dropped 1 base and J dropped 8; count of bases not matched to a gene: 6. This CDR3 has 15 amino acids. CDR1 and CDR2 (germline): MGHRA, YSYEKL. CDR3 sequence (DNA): TGCGCCAGCAGCCAAGTAGCGGGAGCTGGGGACATTCAGTACTTC. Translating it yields CASSQVAGAGDIQYF.

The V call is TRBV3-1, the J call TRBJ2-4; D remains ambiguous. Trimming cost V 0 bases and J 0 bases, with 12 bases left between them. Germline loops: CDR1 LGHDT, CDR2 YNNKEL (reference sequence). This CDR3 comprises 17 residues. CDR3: CASSQDRWWLAKNIQYF. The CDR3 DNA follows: TGTGCCAGCAGCCAAGATAGGTGGTGGCTAGCCAAAAACATTCAGTACTTC.

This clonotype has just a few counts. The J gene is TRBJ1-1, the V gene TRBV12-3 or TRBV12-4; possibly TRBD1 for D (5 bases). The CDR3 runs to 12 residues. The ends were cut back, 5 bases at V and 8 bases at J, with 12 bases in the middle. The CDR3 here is CASSLLRGEAFF. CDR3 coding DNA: TGTGCCAGCAGTCTATTAAGGGGAGAAGCTTTCTTT.